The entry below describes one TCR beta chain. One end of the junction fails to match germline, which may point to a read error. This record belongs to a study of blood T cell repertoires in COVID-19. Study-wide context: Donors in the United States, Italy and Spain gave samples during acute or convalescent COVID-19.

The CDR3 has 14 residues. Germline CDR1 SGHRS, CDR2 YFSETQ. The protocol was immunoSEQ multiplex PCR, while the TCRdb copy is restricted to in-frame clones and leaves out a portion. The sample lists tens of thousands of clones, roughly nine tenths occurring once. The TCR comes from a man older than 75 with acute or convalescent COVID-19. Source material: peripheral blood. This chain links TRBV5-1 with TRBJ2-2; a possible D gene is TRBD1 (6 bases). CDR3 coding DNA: TGCGCCAGCAGCTACACAGGGAACAACGGGGAGCTGTTTTTT. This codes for CASSYTGNNGELFF.